The present T cell receptor beta chain was sequenced within a study of T-cell reconstitution after alpha-beta-depleted transplantation in children (dated by TCRdb to about 2016). For context, the study as a whole: The study quantitatively tracked T-cell immune reconstitution after TCRalphabeta/CD19-depleted allogeneic hematopoietic cell transplantation in children using TCR repertoire profiling.

The paper as a whole reports these results and caveats: In some patients, the high TCRbeta diversity seen at day 60 was put down to recipient T cells and intrathymic progenitors that had survived conditioning. The apparently early alphabetaT-cell count recovery about two months after transplant was reportedly dependent on only several hundred rapidly expanded clones derived from non-depleted graft cells. The frequencies of hyperexpanded clones fell over the following months, and after one year, T-cell counts and TCRbeta diversity were mostly attributed to newly produced T cells.

Germline trimming: 0 bases from V, 1 base from J; junction bases outside gene matches: 5. The CDR3 measures 17 amino acids from cysteine to phenylalanine. Just CDR3 DNA is preserved here, 51 bases in frame from base 1. The germline V gene encodes CDR1 MNHEY and CDR2 SVGAGI. This clonotype was observed a few times. Its cognate antigen has yet to be identified. No much larger clonotype is one base removed from it; base qualities were not supplied. The treatment or condition label for this specimen denotes: allogeneic hematopoietic cell transplantation with graft depleted of TCRalphabeta T cells and CD19 B cells. The transplant recipients were children given TCRalphabeta/CD19-depleted allogeneic hematopoietic cell grafts. Libraries were built with PCR. TCRdb names Illumina HiSeq 2500 as the instrument used. To normalize quantification of the TCRbeta repertoire, the TCR libraries were built with molecular barcoding that relied on unique molecular identifiers. TCRdb trimmed public reads at Q25 via fastp, called clones via MiXCR and kept in-frame beta chains. For every CDR3 protein sequence, its rows merge into one entry that carries the most common genes and DNA. For this sample there are 250,000 to 300,000 distinct CDR3 sequences; 10% appear just once. Clones ranked in the top ten supply over 6% of the sample.

This TCR derives from a boy in the first two years of life with acute myeloid leukemia, due to receive a stem cell transplant. This chain joins TRBV6-5 to TRBJ2-1, with TRBD1 identical over 8 junction bases. This specimen was PBMCs, taken before TCRalphabeta/CD19-depleted stem cell transplant. The base sequence is TGTGCCAGCAGTTACTCGACAGGGGCGGGATCCTACAATGAGCAGTTCTTC. Its translation reads: CASSYSTGAGSYNEQFF.